The T cell receptor beta chain described here comes from a study of blood T cell repertoires in COVID-19 (dated by TCRdb to about 2020). A note on the overall study: Samples covering the acute and convalescent phases of COVID-19 were provided by collaborators in the United States, Italy and Spain. The repertoires were released in a freely available public database meant as a resource for research on the immune response to SARS-CoV-2. Deeply sampled blood TCRbeta repertoires from subjects exposed to, actively infected with, or recovered from COVID-19 were included in the dataset. Sample metadata almost always included a de-identified subject ID, COVID-19 status, age in years and sex. Where HLA class I and class II types were available, the types were taken from metadata supplied by the sample provider, not from assay-based typing. The samples were drawn from the first 160 participants of the ongoing ImmuneRACE study and from 950 to 1,500 subjects provided by 6 global collaborators. The material from the prospective study consisted of cDNA or gDNA derived from T cells, B-cell-depleted T cells, or PBMCs.

A word on this clone: Its antigen has not been determined. No base quality values were provided; no much bigger clone lies one nucleotide off.

Beyond this particular receptor, the publication reports: How much clinical and demographic metadata was included differed by source and by participant, and the metadata was provided uncurated.

Enrolling through a virtual design, the prospective study's participants ranged in age from about 18 to 89 years and lived across roughly 24 United States geographic areas. To assign participants to cohorts, the prospective study relied on clinical history that participants themselves reported in a screening survey and a study questionnaire. Exposed participants were defined as having been in contact with someone with a PCR-confirmed or clinician-diagnosed COVID-19 case within 2 weeks of study entry. Each participant in the prospective study had whole blood, serum and a nasopharyngeal or oropharyngeal swab collected by mobile phlebotomists. Prospective study participants could optionally give additional blood draws and questionnaires over a roughly 2-month period. Prospective study blood samples were shipped either frozen or at room temperature before DNA extraction. TCRbeta CDR3 regions were amplified from genomic DNA by means of the immunoSEQ Assay, a bias-controlled multiplex PCR. In the authors' own workflow: The number of nucleated cells in each sample was estimated by amplification of reference gene primers within the assay. Sequence reads were collapsed and filtered to measure the absolute abundance of every unique TCRbeta CDR3 rearrangement. Productive Simpson clonality was computed per sample as the square root of Simpson's diversity index over productive rearrangements. Imported from immuneACCESS, the table was reduced by TCRdb to in-frame sequences with V and J called. These copies leave out some clones; in studies compared against another copy, an unresolved V gene accounts for under half, and the cause of the remainder is not known. V, J and clone size are taken as reported in that table, and D and trimming were inferred from the DNA itself. The sample table contains approximately 140,000 clones; only one count was recorded for 65% to 85% of them. The ten largest make up 5.8% of the sample.

Sequences were obtained from PBMCs or T cells enriched from blood (not recorded which). This receptor was obtained from a woman aged 50 to 60 who had been exposed to COVID-19.

The sequence in DNA is TGTGCCAGTAGTAGTATGAGGGCCACCGGGGAGCTGTTTTTT. Translated, this gives CASSSMRATGELFF. The chain employs TRBV19 and TRBJ2-2; the D region possibly corresponds to TRBD2 (5 bases align). From the germline V gene (reference sequence), CDR1 is LNHDA and CDR2 is SQIVND. V is pared back by 4 bases and J by 4 bases, with 10 bases lying between the germline termini. Including the terminal cysteine and phenylalanine, the CDR3 comprises 14 residues. Only the CDR3 region is kept as DNA, spanning 42 bases read in frame from base 1.